This TCR beta chain was retrieved from a study of cytomegalovirus exposure and HLA in healthy donors. At the level of the study: Among around 180 million T cells, an earlier analysis found about 100 million unique TCR beta sequences. Among the 370 or so donors who were genotyped, 81% fell in the genetic ancestry cluster that is associated with self-reported Caucasian donors.

Findings and limits, study-wide: Sequencing probably produced one cluster of sequence variants that were highly shared. Three chains linked to CMV were shown in vitro to be specific for CMV antigens.

About this clone itself: What it recognizes is unknown.

The PCR ran on 60 Vbeta and 13 Jbeta primers. TCRdb's copy holds only in-frame clones and misses some; the assay was immunoSEQ multiplex PCR. This sample has approximately 210,000 clones, with roughly 86% found just once. Germline assignment: CDR1 MNHNS and CDR2 SASEGT. The V and J ends lost 2 bases and 4 bases, in that order; junction bases with no gene match: 6. This CDR3 is built from 15 residues. The sample taken for sequencing was PBMCs. This sequence was found in a woman aged 18-35 years in good health and CMV-seronegative. The chain has TRBV6-1 and TRBJ2-7, with TRBD2 matching 9 bases. The CDR3 protein is CASSEYWREGYEQYF. DNA of the CDR3: TGTGCCAGCAGTGAATACTGGCGGGAGGGTTACGAGCAGTACTTC.